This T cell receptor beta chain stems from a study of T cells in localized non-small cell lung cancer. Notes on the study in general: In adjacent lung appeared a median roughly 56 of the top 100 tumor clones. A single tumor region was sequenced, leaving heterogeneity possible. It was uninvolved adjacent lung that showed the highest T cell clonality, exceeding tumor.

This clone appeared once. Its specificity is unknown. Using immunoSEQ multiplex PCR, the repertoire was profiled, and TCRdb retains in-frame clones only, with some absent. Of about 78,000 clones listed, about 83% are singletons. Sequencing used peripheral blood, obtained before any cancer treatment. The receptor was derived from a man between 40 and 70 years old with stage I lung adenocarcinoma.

CDR3 in amino acids: CASSLGLAGETQYF. For the CDR3, the DNA is TGTGCCAGCAGCTTGGGACTAGCGGGAGAAACCCAGTACTTC. V usage is TRBV7-9 and J usage is TRBJ2-5; 14 bases align to TRBD2. This CDR3 region has 14 residues. Germline CDR1 and CDR2: SEHNR and FQNEAQ (reference sequence). Trimming removed 3 bases from V and 8 bases from J; junction bases left unmatched: 2.